This entry describes one T cell receptor (beta chain). Its antigen is not known. Genes and germline come from the mouse. Specified time point: mouse harvest day 7 after allogeneic transplant. Tail vein injection delivered 10^7 T-cell-depleted bone marrow cells and 10^6 splenic CD5+ T cells. Assay: immunoSEQ multiplex PCR; the TCRdb copy retains only in-frame clones and omits some. Counted here are several thousand clones, roughly 45% occurring once; the ten biggest clones make up about 7.7%. This sample is drawn from a study of tissue T cells after allogeneic stem cell transplantation. Study-level results: Anatomically similar tissues had similar TCR repertoires within each patient.

The clonotype comes from a female BALB/c mouse given C57BL/6 T cells with graft-versus-host disease after an allogeneic hematopoietic cell transplant. Sequenced material: gut tissue.

The CDR3 loop reads CASTAGSQNTLYF. The covered CDR3 bases are TGTGCCAGCACCGCAGGGAGTCAAAACACCTTGTAC. J is TRBJ2-4 and V is TRBV13-3; a weak D match, TRBD1 (5 bases). The read ends 1 residue early relative to the CDR3; the germline J gene fills the gap. CDR1 NNHDY and CDR2 SYVADS come from the germline V gene. There are 13 residues in the CDR3. Between the trimmed V and J ends, which lost 6 bases and 0 bases, there was a span of 8 bases.